This T cell receptor beta chain is drawn from a study of cytomegalovirus exposure and HLA in healthy donors. Across the study: Out of about 190 million T cells, an earlier analysis found around 120 million unique TCR beta sequences in total.

There were likely unrecorded immune exposures, though donors were nominally healthy when sampled. This clone was seen a few times. Its target is not known. Use of 60 Vbeta and 13 Jbeta primers characterized the PCR. Libraries were prepared by immunoSEQ multiplex PCR; TCRdb keeps only in-frame clonotypes and omits some of them. Altogether about 160,000 clones are present, 60% to 85% being singletons, with the ten largest covering about 13%. Study results and limitations: A later analysis reportedly found fewer N-insertions in an Asian-associated ancestry cluster than the roughly 670-donor mean. The study recorded over 150 TCR beta chains that were cytomegalovirus-associated.

V lost 4 bases, J lost 4 bases, and 14 bases lay in between. CDR3 length: 15 residues. Germline lookup yields CDR1 SGHDT and CDR2 YYEEEE. This clonotype originated in a man in his forties in good health and CMV-seropositive. The chain joins TRBV5-6 to TRBJ1-4; unclear D gene. The sequencing input was PBMCs. The CDR3 DNA is TGTGCCAGCAGCGGAGTTGTGGGTAGTAATGAAAAACTGTTTTTT. This codes for CASSGVVGSNEKLFF.